The present T cell receptor (beta chain) was sequenced within a study of T cells in localized non-small cell lung cancer. Study-level findings and limits: Uninvolved adjacent lung showed higher T cell clonality than tumor. It remains possible that heterogeneity exists, since only one tumor region was sequenced. Appearances in adjacent lung were noted for a median 57 of the top 100 tumor clones.

On this clone: Its antigen is as yet unknown.

Germline V gene sequence: CDR1 ENHRY, CDR2 SYGVKD. This CDR3 region has 13 residues. The V end was cut by 10 bases, the J end by 9 bases, with 16 bases between. Clones were read by immunoSEQ multiplex PCR, and TCRdb kept only the in-frame ones, dropping some. The sample lists approximately 2,600 clones; 20% to 30% were seen once. The chain links TRBV10-3 to TRBJ1-6; the D gene is possibly TRBD1 (5 bases). Sequencing was performed on lung tumor tissue, taken before any cancer treatment. The receptor was derived from a male donor aged 60 or older with stage I lung adenocarcinoma. The CDR3 nucleotides read TGTGCCACCCAGCCCCCTGGGGCTTCACCCCTCCACTTT. Protein product: CATQPPGASPLHF.